The rows below give T cell receptor beta chains drawn from one sample of a study of cytomegalovirus exposure and HLA in healthy donors. Libraries were prepared by immunoSEQ multiplex PCR; TCRdb keeps only in-frame clonotypes and omits some of them. The sample contains some 78,000 clones, 80% of which appear only once. Sequenced sample: PBMCs. These receptors were obtained from a woman between 50 and 59 years old in good health and CMV-seropositive. The CDR3 runs from the conserved cysteine through the conserved F or W. The order of the fields is V gene, J gene, clone size, D gene, CDR3 DNA, CDR3 protein. D genes are given only for firm matches. Clone size is not always given. Where it is, it says once, few, many or a class for expanded clones.

>TRBV5-1|TRBJ1-5|-|TRBD1
TGCGCCAGCAGCTCAGGGGGGATGGGCAATCAGCCCCAGCATTTT
CASSSGGMGNQPQHF
>TRBV7-9|TRBJ1-1|-|TRBD1
TGTGCCAGCAGCTTAAGGGGGCGCGACACTGAAGCTTTCTTT
CASSLRGRDTEAFF
>TRBV14|TRBJ2-1|few|TRBD1
TGTGCCAGCAGTCCCCTCGGACAGGGAGACCGGGGGCAGTTCTTC
CASSPLGQGDRGQFF
>TRBV9|TRBJ2-2|-|-
TGTGCCAGCAGCGTAGGGGGCAACCGTAACACCGGGGAGCTGTTTTTT
CASSVGGNRNTGELFF
>TRBV7-7|TRBJ2-1|-|-
TGTGCTAGCAGCTTAGCAGCCGTCAATGAGCAGTTCTTC
CASSLAAVNEQFF
>TRBV5-1|TRBJ2-1|few|-
TGCGCCAGCAGCCCGGAGGGGTACTCCTACAATGAGCAGTTCTTC
CASSPEGYSYNEQFF
>TRBV9|TRBJ1-6|-|-
TGTGCCAGCAGCTCAGAGGGTTCACCCCTCCACTTT
CASSSEGSPLHF
>TRBV6-5|TRBJ2-3|-|-
TGTGCCAGCAGTTATATCCTGAGCACAGATACGCAGTATTTT
CASSYILSTDTQYF
>TRBV2|TRBJ1-2|-|-
TGTGCCAGCAGTGGTGGACCCGGGGGTGGCTACACCTTC
CASSGGPGGGYTF
>TRBV4-1|TRBJ1-4|-|-
TGCGCCAGCAGCCAAGACCGGGGACTGTTTTTT
CASSQDRGLFF
>TRBV13|TRBJ2-1|-|TRBD2
TGTGCCAGCAGCTTATATACTAGCGGGAGGGCCAATGAGCAGTTCTTC
CASSLYTSGRANEQFF
>TRBV28|TRBJ1-1|-|-
TGTGCCAGCAGTTTAGGGGCAGGGAGGTACACTGAAGCTTTCTTT
CASSLGAGRYTEAFF
>TRBV7-8|TRBJ1-5|-|TRBD1
TGTGCCAGCGCCCCTATTGACAGGGATCATCAGCCCCAGCATTTT
CASAPIDRDHQPQHF
>TRBV4-1|TRBJ1-1|-|-
TGCGCCAGCAGCCAAGGGGGAGGGGGGACAATCGACATAGCTTTCTTT
CASSQGGGGTIDIAFF
>TRBV7-9|TRBJ2-7|-|-
TGTTCCAGCAGCCTTACAGGGTACGAGCAGTACTTC
CSSSLTGYEQYF
>TRBV9|TRBJ2-1|-|TRBD2
TGTGCCAGCGGGGGGAGGGGACGGGACAATGAGCAGTTCTTC
CASGGRGRDNEQFF
>TRBV7-3|TRBJ2-1|-|TRBD2
TGTGCCAGCAGCTTGCAACCGGGACTAGCGGGGGGGCCTAATGAGCAGTTCTTC
CASSLQPGLAGGPNEQFF
>TRBV5-1|TRBJ1-1|-|-
TGCGCCAGCAGACTGGGAGAGATGAACACTGAAGCTTTCTTT
CASRLGEMNTEAFF
>TRBV7-9|TRBJ2-3|-|TRBD1
TGTGCCAGCAGCCTTCGGACAGGGAACAGGCCAGATACGCAGTATTTT
CASSLRTGNRPDTQYF
>TRBV4-2|TRBJ1-2|-|TRBD1
TGTGCCAGCAGCCGGGAGACCGGGACAGGATTATATGGCTACACCTTC
CASSRETGTGLYGYTF
>TRBV10-3|TRBJ2-1|-|-
TGTGCCATCGGCCCGGACAGAACCCCACACAATGAGCAGTTCTTC
CAIGPDRTPHNEQFF
>TRBV6-6|TRBJ1-1|-|-
TGTGCCAGCAGTGCAGGACACACCAAGGGGACTGAAGCTTTCTTT
CASSAGHTKGTEAFF
>TRBV5-1|TRBJ1-3|-|TRBD1
TGCGCCAGCAGCTTGACAGGGGTTCATGGAAACACCATATATTTT
CASSLTGVHGNTIYF
>TRBV9|TRBJ2-2|-|TRBD1
TGTGCCAGCAGCGTACGAGGGACAGGGGCTAACACCGGGGAGCTGTTTTTT
CASSVRGTGANTGELFF
>TRBV19|TRBJ1-2|-|TRBD1
TGTGCCAGTGTGACGACAGGGGAGGACTATGGCTACACCTTC
CASVTTGEDYGYTF
>TRBV6-5|TRBJ1-6|-|-
TGTGCCAGCAGGGGACAAATTTCACCCCTCCACTTT
CASRGQISPLHF
>TRBV7-9|TRBJ2-3|-|TRBD2
TGTGCCAGCAGCTTAGAGACTAGCGCAGATACGCAGTATTTT
CASSLETSADTQYF
>TRBV7-3|TRBJ2-1|-|-
TGTGCCAGCAGCTATCAAGCAACTAGAAACTACAATGAGCAGTTCTTC
CASSYQATRNYNEQFF